The 14 T cell receptor beta chains in this list originate from one sample, sequenced in a study of blood T cell repertoires in COVID-19. TCRdb keeps only in-frame clones here, not all; method: immunoSEQ multiplex PCR. The sample has about 180,000 clones, 75% to 80% seen once; the top ten hold about 25%. The sequenced sample consisted of peripheral blood. Receptors were obtained from an older woman with acute or convalescent COVID-19.

The rearrangement joins TRBV7-3 to TRBJ2-2; TRBD1 is a possible D gene (6 bases). V was shortened by 5 bases and J by 0 bases, with 19 bases between the two germline ends. The V gene's germline CDR1 is SGHTA and CDR2 FQGTGA. The CDR3 loop spans 18 amino acids. CDR3 sequence (DNA): TGTGCCAGCAGCCGAAGCCCTCCGGGACAAACGAACACCGGGGAGCTGTTTTTT. Translating it yields CASSRSPPGQTNTGELFF.

Concerning this clone itself: The identical CDR3 is also encoded by other nucleotide sequences in the sample. The rearrangement uses TRBV5-6 and TRBJ2-6, with D tentatively TRBD2 (5 bases). The V end lost 1 base, the J end lost 0 bases, and 5 bases lay between the germline ends. The germline V gene has CDR1 SGHDT and CDR2 YYEEEE. The CDR3 spans 15 residues. In DNA form, the CDR3 reads TGTGCCAGCAGCTTGCGGGGCTCTGGGGCCAACGTCCTGACTTTC. Protein: CASSLRGSGANVLTF.

The rearrangement links TRBV6-6 to TRBJ2-5, with D perhaps TRBD2 (6 bases). The germline V gene has CDR1 MNHNY and CDR2 SVGAGI (reference sequence). V was trimmed by 2 bases and J by 2 bases, leaving 9 bases between them. CDR3 length: 14 residues. CDR3 loop: CASSYLGGQETQYF. DNA of the CDR3: TGTGCCAGCAGTTACCTCGGGGGTCAAGAGACCCAGTACTTC.

The V and J genes are TRBV2 and TRBJ1-5, with 9 bases lining up with TRBD1. V dropped 6 bases and J dropped 0; count of bases not matched to a gene: 3. This CDR3 has 15 amino acids. Germline-derived CDR1 and CDR2 are SNHLY and FYNNEI. The DNA of the CDR3 is TGTGCCAGCAGGGACAGGGGATATAGCAATCAGCCCCAGCATTTT. Its translation is CASRDRGYSNQPQHF. Filled out from reference TRBV2 and TRBJ1-5, the complete variable domain reads EPEVTQTPSHQVTQMGQEVILRCVPISNHLYFYWYRQILGQKVEFLVSFYNNEISEKSEIFDDQFSVERPDGSNFTLKIRSTKLEDSAMYFCASRDRGYSNQPQHFGDGTRLSIL.

The chain links TRBV2 to TRBJ2-1, with TRBD2 matching 14 bases. The CDR3 loop spans 14 amino acids. Germline-derived CDR1 and CDR2 are SNHLY and FYNNEI. J was trimmed by 9 bases and V by 6 bases; bases with no gene match: 4. The CDR3 reads CASRRLAGGLEQFF. CDR3 nucleotide sequence: TGTGCCAGCAGAAGACTAGCGGGAGGGCTTGAGCAGTTCTTC.

This clone was seen a handful of times. The chain links TRBV6-1 to TRBJ2-7; possibly TRBD1 for D (6 bases). Trimming took off 2 bases at V and 2 bases at J, with 13 bases between the two ends. Germline V lookup: CDR1 MNHNS, CDR2 SASEGT. This CDR3 contains 15 residues. CDR3 in DNA: TGTGCCAGCAGTGAATCGGTCAGGGGAACCTACGAGCAGTACTTC. It codes for CASSESVRGTYEQYF.

The chain combines TRBV19 with TRBJ2-1, with D maybe TRBD2 (6 bases). The length of the CDR3 is 14 residues. Germline CDR1 is LNHDA and CDR2 is SQIVND (reference sequence). V lost 6 bases and J lost 7, with 16 bases in between. This CDR3 reads CASSSRGTSNEQFF. CDR3 bases: TGTGCCAGTAGCAGCAGAGGGACTTCGAATGAGCAGTTCTTC.

The DNA for the CDR3 is TGTGCCAGCAGCTTAGTAGCGGGAACCTACGAGCAGTACTTC. Encoded protein: CASSLVAGTYEQYF. The chain carries TRBV7-2 and TRBJ2-7, with TRBD2 matching 8 bases. Per germline, CDR1 SGHTA and CDR2 FQGNSA. Trimming at V came to 1 base and at J to 2 bases, leaving 1 base not matched to a gene. The CDR3 runs 14 residues.

The chain links TRBV7-2 to TRBJ2-7; D gene uncertain. V lost 5 bases to trimming and J lost 0 bases, with 8 bases between them. Looked up from germline, CDR1 is SGHTA and CDR2 is FQGNSA. This CDR3 comprises 13 residues. CDR3 loop: CASSISRSYEQYF. CDR3 DNA: TGTGCCAGCAGCATCTCCCGCTCCTACGAGCAGTACTTC.

This chain uses TRBV10-3 with TRBJ1-1, with TRBD1 as a possible D gene (5 bases). The germline V gene has CDR1 ENHRY and CDR2 SYGVKD. This CDR3 is built from 12 residues. V was shortened by 6 bases and J by 5 bases, with 10 bases between the two germline ends. CDR3 in DNA: TGTGCCATCAGCGGGAGGGGAACTGAAGCTTTCTTT. Translation: CAISGRGTEAFF.

The table lists this clone with a count of one. This chain uses TRBV19 with TRBJ1-5, with a possible D match to TRBD1 (6 bases). The germline CDR1 and CDR2 sequences are LNHDA and SQIVND (reference sequence). The CDR3 extends over 17 amino acids. Trimming removed 3 bases from V and 2 bases from J, with 17 bases in between. The CDR3 loop is CASSIPSDRIGNQPQHF. The CDR3 nucleotides are TGTGCCAGTAGTATCCCCTCCGACAGGATTGGCAATCAGCCCCAGCATTTT.

V usage is TRBV13 and J usage is TRBJ2-7, with D perhaps matching TRBD2 (6 bases). Trimming took 0 bases from V and 0 from J, leaving 6 bases between them. Per the germline V gene, CDR1 is PRHDT and CDR2 is FYEKMQ (reference sequence). The CDR3 has 14 amino acids. The CDR3 loop reads CASSLGRDSYEQYF. Here the CDR3 DNA reads TGTGCCAGCAGCTTAGGGCGGGACTCCTACGAGCAGTACTTC.

This sequence joins TRBV19 and TRBJ2-1; 8 nucleotides agree with TRBD2. V shed 5 bases and J 8 bases; nucleotides not matched to a gene: 5. The CDR3 sequence is 13 residues long. Germline CDR1 and CDR2: LNHDA and SQIVND (reference sequence). The chain's CDR3 is CASSAGTRYEQFF. Here the CDR3 DNA reads TGTGCCAGTAGTGCCGGGACTAGATATGAGCAGTTCTTC. The whole variable domain, remainder taken from reference TRBV19 and TRBJ2-1, is DGGITQSPKYLFRKEGQNVTLSCEQNLNHDAMYWYRQDPGQGLRLIYYSQIVNDFQKGDIAEGYSVSREKKESFPLTVTSAQKNPTAFYLCASSAGTRYEQFFGPGTRLTVL.

CDR3 nucleotides: TGTGCCAGCAGCTTAGCTAGAGTCGGCGAGCAGTACTTC. Encoded protein: CASSLARVGEQYF. J is TRBJ2-7 and V is TRBV11-1; no definite D call. Germline V gene data show CDR1 as SGHAT and CDR2 as FQDESV (reference sequence). The V end lost 0 bases, the J end lost 6 bases, and 9 bases lay between the germline ends. This CDR3 has 13 amino acids.